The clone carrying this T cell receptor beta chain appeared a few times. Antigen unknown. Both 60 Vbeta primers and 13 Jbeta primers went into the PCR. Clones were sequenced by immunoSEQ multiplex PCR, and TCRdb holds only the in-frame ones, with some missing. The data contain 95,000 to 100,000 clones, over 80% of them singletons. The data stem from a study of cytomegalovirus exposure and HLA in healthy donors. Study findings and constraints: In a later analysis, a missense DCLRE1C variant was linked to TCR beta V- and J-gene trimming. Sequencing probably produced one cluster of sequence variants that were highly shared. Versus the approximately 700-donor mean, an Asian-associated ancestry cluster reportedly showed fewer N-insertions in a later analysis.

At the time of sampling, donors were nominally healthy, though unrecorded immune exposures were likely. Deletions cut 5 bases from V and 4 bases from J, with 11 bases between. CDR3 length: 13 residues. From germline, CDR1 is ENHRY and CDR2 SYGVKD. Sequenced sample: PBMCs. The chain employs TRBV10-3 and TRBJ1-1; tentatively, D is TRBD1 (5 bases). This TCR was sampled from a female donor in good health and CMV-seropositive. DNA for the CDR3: TGTGCCATCAGTCCCACAGGTCTCACTGAAGCTTTCTTT. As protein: CAISPTGLTEAFF.